This T cell receptor beta chain stems from a study of kidney transplant recipient with SARS-CoV-2 infection. TCRdb used MiXCR to reprocess the reads, holding one entry per CDR3 protein. The profile shows 250,000 or so distinct CDR3 sequences, about 28% of them singletons. This clonotype was counted ten times or more. Germline V lookup: CDR1 LGHDT, CDR2 YNNKEL (reference sequence). The CDR3 is 17 amino acids. V gave up 5 bases and J gave up 4 bases, with 23 bases separating them. Source: a blood sample, taken at baseline and on day 111 from a kidney transplant recipient. This chain connects TRBV3-1 to TRBJ1-1, with D unclear. This TCR was recovered from a male patient aged 25 to 39 who had COVID-19 and was a kidney transplant recipient. The graft donor may have contributed some T cells. CDR3 residues: CASSYDTPISIRTEAFF. The CDR3 coding sequence is TGTGCCAGCAGCTACGACACTCCCATTTCAATTCGCACTGAAGCTTTCTTT. The full variable domain, its missing parts supplied by reference TRBV3-1 and TRBJ1-1, is DTAVSQTPKYLVTQMGNDKSIKCEQNLGHDTMYWYKQDSKKFLKIMFSYNNKELIINETVPNRFSPKSPDKAHLNLHINSLELGDSAVYFCASSYDTPISIRTEAFFGQGTRLTVV.